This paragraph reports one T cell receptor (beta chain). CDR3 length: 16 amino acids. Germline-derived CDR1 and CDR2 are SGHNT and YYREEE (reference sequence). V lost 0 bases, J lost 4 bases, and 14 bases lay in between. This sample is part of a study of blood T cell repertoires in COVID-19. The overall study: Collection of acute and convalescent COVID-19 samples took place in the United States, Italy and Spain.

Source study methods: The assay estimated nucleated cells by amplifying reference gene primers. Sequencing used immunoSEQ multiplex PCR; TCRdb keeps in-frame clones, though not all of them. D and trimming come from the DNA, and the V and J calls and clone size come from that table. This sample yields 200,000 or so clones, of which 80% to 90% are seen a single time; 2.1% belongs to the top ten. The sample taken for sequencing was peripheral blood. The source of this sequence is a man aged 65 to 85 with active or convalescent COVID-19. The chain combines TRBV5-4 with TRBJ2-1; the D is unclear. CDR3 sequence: CASSLGLLTYYNEQFF. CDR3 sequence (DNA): TGTGCCAGCAGCTTGGGGCTCCTCACGTATTACAATGAGCAGTTCTTC.